Listed below are T cell receptor beta chains from one sample, sequenced in a study of blood T cell repertoires in COVID-19. This table comes from immunoSEQ multiplex PCR, and its TCRdb copy is limited to in-frame clones, with some not included. The table lists tens of thousands of clones, over 70% of them singletons. Sequencing input: peripheral blood. Source of these receptors: a human donor in a cohort sampled during active COVID-19. The CDR3 runs from the conserved cysteine through the conserved F or W. The order of the fields is clone size, J gene, D gene, V gene, CDR3 DNA, CDR3 protein. The D gene is left open where the match is weak. Clone sizes are given selectively: once, few, many, or a class where the clone is expanded.

>-|TRBJ1-1|TRBD1|TRBV4-1
TGCGCCAGCAGCAGCCAGGGGGTTACTGAAGCTTTCTTT
CASSSQGVTEAFF
>-|TRBJ1-2|-|TRBV6-5
TGTGCCAGCAGTTATAGGCAGGGTTTAGGCTACACCTTC
CASSYRQGLGYTF
>-|TRBJ1-5|-|TRBV6-2/TRBV6-3
TGTGCCAGCAGTCCCACCGCTGACAGTCCCCAGCATTTT
CASSPTADSPQHF
>-|TRBJ1-1|-|TRBV19
TGTGCCAGTAGTATTCGGAGTCGGACTGAAGCTTTCTTT
CASSIRSRTEAFF
>few|TRBJ1-6|TRBD1|TRBV19
TGTGCCAGTAGTATAACCGCGGGTCTAGGGGGCGGTTCACCCCTCCACTTT
CASSITAGLGGGSPLHF
>-|TRBJ1-2|TRBD1|TRBV9
TGTGCCAGCAGCGCCGGACAGGGCAACTATGGCTACACCTTC
CASSAGQGNYGYTF
>-|TRBJ2-1|TRBD1|TRBV3-1/TRBV3-2
TGTGCCAGCAGCCCCCGGGCCCTAGGGGGCGATGAGCAGTTCTTC
CASSPRALGGDEQFF
>once|TRBJ2-6|-|TRBV4-1
TGCGCCAGCAGCCAAGAGGGGGGGCGGGTATACTCTGGGGCCAACGTCCTGACTTTC
CASSQEGGRVYSGANVLTF
>-|TRBJ2-2|-|TRBV5-1
TGCGCCAGTTCGGTCGCCGGGGAGCTGTTTTTT
CASSVAGELFF
>-|TRBJ1-6|TRBD1|TRBV19
TGTGCCAGTAGTACGACTTGGACAGGGGGCTTGGATTCACCCCTCCACTTT
CASSTTWTGGLDSPLHF
>-|TRBJ2-1|-|TRBV7-2
TGTGCCAGCAGCTCTACAGGTGGCTCCTACAATGAGCAGTTCTTC
CASSSTGGSYNEQFF
>-|TRBJ2-5|-|TRBV14
TGTGCCAGCAGCCAAAGGACAGTCCAAGAGACCCAGTACTTC
CASSQRTVQETQYF
>few|TRBJ2-7|-|TRBV27
TGTGCCAGCAGTTTAAGGGCGGGGAGCTCCTACGAGCAGTACTTC
CASSLRAGSSYEQYF
>-|TRBJ1-1|-|TRBV2
TGTGCCAGCAGACCTCGCGAGTCGGGCACTGAAGCTTTCTTT
CASRPRESGTEAFF
>once|TRBJ2-1|TRBD2|TRBV7-2
TGTGCCAGCAGCTATCGGACTAGCGGTGAGCAGTTCTTC
CASSYRTSGEQFF
>-|TRBJ2-7|TRBD2|TRBV30
TGTGCCTGGAGTGGTCGCGGGAGGGATTGGGCCCACGAGCAGTACTTC
CAWSGRGRDWAHEQYF
>-|TRBJ2-7|-|TRBV7-8
TGTGCCAGCAGCTTAAGGGGTCCCATCGGGGGTGAGCAGTACTTC
CASSLRGPIGGEQYF
>-|TRBJ2-1|-|TRBV11-3
TGTGCCAGCAGCTTAAGCGGTAGCTCCTACAATGAGCAGTTCTTC
CASSLSGSSYNEQFF
>-|TRBJ2-2|-|TRBV5-4
TGTGCCAGCAGCTTGGCAGGTCGGATGAACACCGGGGAGCTGTTTTTT
CASSLAGRMNTGELFF
>-|TRBJ2-5|TRBD1|TRBV18
TGTGCCAGCTCACCACAGACAGGGGAAGAGACCCAGTACTTC
CASSPQTGEETQYF
>-|TRBJ2-5|TRBD1|TRBV7-9
TGTGCCAGCAGCTTATGGACAGGAGAGGATGAGACCCAGTACTTC
CASSLWTGEDETQYF
>-|TRBJ1-2|-|TRBV27
TGTGCCAGCAGTCCATCACAGCAGCACCGACTAAATGGCTACACCTTC
CASSPSQQHRLNGYTF
>-|TRBJ2-2|-|TRBV18
TGTGCCAGCTCACCACTGGCAGCGAACACCGGGGAGCTGTTTTTT
CASSPLAANTGELFF
>-|TRBJ2-3|-|TRBV3-1/TRBV3-2
TGTGCCAGCAGCCAAGCAGGGTCTAGCACAGATACGCAGTATTTT
CASSQAGSSTDTQYF
>-|TRBJ2-3|TRBD2|TRBV27
TGTGCCAGCAGTCCCTGGACTAGCGGGAGCGGGGATACGCAGTATTTT
CASSPWTSGSGDTQYF
>-|TRBJ2-7|TRBD2|TRBV18
TGTGCCAGCTCACCGGGACTAGGCTCCTACGAGCAGTACTTC
CASSPGLGSYEQYF
>once|TRBJ2-3|-|TRBV11-3
TGTGCCAGCAGCTTGGGGCTCTCGGGCACAGATACGCAGTATTTT
CASSLGLSGTDTQYF
>-|TRBJ2-7|TRBD1|TRBV7-2
TGTGCCAGCAGCCCCGGACAGGCCAGATACGAGCAGTACTTC
CASSPGQARYEQYF
>-|TRBJ1-1|-|TRBV5-1
TGCGCCAGTCAGACAGACACTGAAGCTTTCTTT
CASQTDTEAFF
>-|TRBJ1-5|TRBD1|TRBV27
TGTGCCAGCAGTTTCGGGGGACAGCGGTCACAGCCCCAGCATTTT
CASSFGGQRSQPQHF
>-|TRBJ2-4|-|TRBV5-4
TGTGCCAGCAGCTTGGATGGACTTTTGCCACTAGCCAAAAACATTCAGTACTTC
CASSLDGLLPLAKNIQYF